These T cell receptor beta chains were read from a single sample in a study of OX40 agonist ivuxolimab in advanced cancers. Produced via immunoSEQ multiplex PCR; TCRdb's table is partial and in-frame only. Here the sample spans tens of thousands of clones, about four fifths being singletons. The specimen comprised CD4+ or CD8+ T cells sorted from blood, sampled in a trial of the OX40 agonist ivuxolimab. Receptors were obtained from an adult with an advanced solid tumor such as melanoma, head and neck, liver or kidney cancer. Both conserved end residues are part of each CDR3. D genes are given only for firm matches. Where a row states a size, it is once, few, many or the class of an expanded clone; other rows omit it.

cdr3_length,v_call,clone_size,d_call,j_call,cdr3_nt,cdr3_aa
14,TRBV19,-,-,TRBJ1-1,TGTGCCAGTAGTACCCGGGACACCAACACTGAAGCTTTCTTT,CASSTRDTNTEAFF
13,TRBV27,few,TRBD1,TRBJ1-1,TGTGCCAGCATCCGAGGGGGCGGTACTGAAGCTTTCTTT,CASIRGGGTEAFF
12,TRBV5-6,-,TRBD2,TRBJ2-3,TGTGCCAGCAGCCGACTAGCGGATACGCAGTATTTT,CASSRLADTQYF
15,TRBV19,once,-,TRBJ2-1,TGTGCCAGTAGTATTATGACGAGCTCCTACAATGAGCAGTTCTTC,CASSIMTSSYNEQFF
13,TRBV25-1,-,-,TRBJ1-2,TGTGCCAGCAGTGGCCGGGACATTTATGGCTACACCTTC,CASSGRDIYGYTF
16,TRBV4-2,-,-,TRBJ1-3,TGTGCCAGCAGCCAATCCTCCTCGGAGACTGGAAGCACCATATATTTT,CASSQSSSETGSTIYF
19,TRBV6-4,-,TRBD2,TRBJ2-1,TGTGCCAGCAGTGAGGAACTAGCGGTATCGAAAAGCTCCTACAATGAGCAGTTCTTC,CASSEELAVSKSSYNEQFF
15,TRBV4-1,medium-sized,-,TRBJ1-5,TGCGCCAGCAGCCAAGAGGTCAGAACTTATCAGCCCCAGCATTTT,CASSQEVRTYQPQHF
13,TRBV11-2,-,-,TRBJ1-2,TGTGCCAGCAGCTTATCGTCTAGCTATGGCTACACCTTC,CASSLSSSYGYTF
12,TRBV7-9,once,-,TRBJ2-7,TGTGCCAGCAAGCAGGGTACCGACGAGCAGTACTTC,CASKQGTDEQYF
14,TRBV15,-,-,TRBJ2-3,TGTGCCACCAGAGCGGTAGGGGCACTTGATACGCAGTATTTT,CATRAVGALDTQYF
11,TRBV2,-,TRBD2,TRBJ2-1,TGTGCCAGCAGTACTAGCGATGAGCAGTTCTTC,CASSTSDEQFF
17,TRBV9,-,TRBD2,TRBJ2-3,TGTGCCAGCAGCGTAGGCCCCCTAGCGGGAGGGAGAGATACGCAGTATTTT,CASSVGPLAGGRDTQYF